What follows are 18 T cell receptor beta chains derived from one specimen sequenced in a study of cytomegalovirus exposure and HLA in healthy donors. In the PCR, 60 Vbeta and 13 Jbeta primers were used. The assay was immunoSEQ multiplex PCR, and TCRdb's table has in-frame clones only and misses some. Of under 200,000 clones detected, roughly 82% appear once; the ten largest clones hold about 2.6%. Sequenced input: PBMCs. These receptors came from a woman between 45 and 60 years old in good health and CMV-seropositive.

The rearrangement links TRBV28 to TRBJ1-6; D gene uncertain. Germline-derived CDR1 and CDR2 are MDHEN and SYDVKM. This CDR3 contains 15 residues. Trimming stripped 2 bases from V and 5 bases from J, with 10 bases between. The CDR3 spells CASSLGRPNNSPLHF. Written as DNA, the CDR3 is TGTGCCAGCAGTTTAGGGAGGCCAAATAATTCACCCCTCCACTTT.

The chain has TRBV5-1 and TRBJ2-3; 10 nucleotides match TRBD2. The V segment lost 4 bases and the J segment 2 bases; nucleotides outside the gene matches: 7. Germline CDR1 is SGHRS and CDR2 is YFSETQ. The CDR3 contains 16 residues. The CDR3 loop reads CASSPNSGGPTDTQYF. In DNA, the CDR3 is TGCGCCAGCAGCCCAAATAGCGGGGGGCCCACAGATACGCAGTATTTT. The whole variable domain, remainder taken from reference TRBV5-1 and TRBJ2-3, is KAGVTQTPRYLIKTRGQQVTLSCSPISGHRSVSWYQQTPGQGLQFLFEYFSETQRNKGNFPGRFSGRQFSNSRSEMNVSTLELGDSALYLCASSPNSGGPTDTQYFGPGTRLTVL.

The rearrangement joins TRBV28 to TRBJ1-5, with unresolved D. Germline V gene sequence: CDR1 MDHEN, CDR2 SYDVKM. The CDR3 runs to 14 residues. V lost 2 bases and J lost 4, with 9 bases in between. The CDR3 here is CASSLTSKNQPQHF. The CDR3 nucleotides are TGTGCCAGCAGTTTAACCAGTAAGAATCAGCCCCAGCATTTT.

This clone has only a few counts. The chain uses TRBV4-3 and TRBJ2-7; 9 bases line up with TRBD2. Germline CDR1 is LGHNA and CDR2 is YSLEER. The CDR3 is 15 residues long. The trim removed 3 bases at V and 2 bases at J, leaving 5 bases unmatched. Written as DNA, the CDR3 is TGCGCCAGCAGCCAGATAGCGGGGGCCGCCTACGAGCAGTACTTC. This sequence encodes CASSQIAGAAYEQYF.

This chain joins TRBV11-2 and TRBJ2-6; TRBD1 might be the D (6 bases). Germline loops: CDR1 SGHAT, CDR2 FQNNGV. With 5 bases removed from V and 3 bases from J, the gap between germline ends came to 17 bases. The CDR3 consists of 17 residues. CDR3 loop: CASSQHRVSGGANVLTF. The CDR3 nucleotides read TGTGCCAGCAGCCAACACAGGGTTTCGGGTGGGGCCAACGTCCTGACTTTC. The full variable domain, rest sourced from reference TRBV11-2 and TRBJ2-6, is EAGVAQSPRYKIIEKRQSVAFWCNPISGHATLYWYQQILGQGPKLLIQFQNNGVVDDSQLPKDRFSAERLKGVDSTLKIQPAKLEDSAVYLCASSQHRVSGGANVLTFGAGSRLTVL.

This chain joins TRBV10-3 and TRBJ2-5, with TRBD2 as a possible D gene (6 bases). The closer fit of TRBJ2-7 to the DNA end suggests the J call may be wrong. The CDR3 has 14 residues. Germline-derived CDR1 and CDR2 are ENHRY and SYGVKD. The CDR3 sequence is CAISGGDLTYEQYF. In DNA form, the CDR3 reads TGTGCCATCAGTGGGGGGGACTTAACCTACGAGCAGTACTTC.

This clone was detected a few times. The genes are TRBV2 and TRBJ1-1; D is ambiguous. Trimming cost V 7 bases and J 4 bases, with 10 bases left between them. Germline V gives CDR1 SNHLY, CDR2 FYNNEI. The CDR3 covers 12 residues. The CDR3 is CASTRAPTEAFF. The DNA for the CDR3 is TGTGCCAGCACCCGAGCCCCCACTGAAGCTTTCTTT.

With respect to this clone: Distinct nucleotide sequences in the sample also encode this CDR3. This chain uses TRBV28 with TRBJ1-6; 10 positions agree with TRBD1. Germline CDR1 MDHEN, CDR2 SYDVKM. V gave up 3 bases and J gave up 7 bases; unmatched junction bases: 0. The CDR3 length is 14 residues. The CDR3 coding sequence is TGTGCCAGCAGTTTGGGACAGGGGAATTCACCCCTCCACTTT. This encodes CASSLGQGNSPLHF.

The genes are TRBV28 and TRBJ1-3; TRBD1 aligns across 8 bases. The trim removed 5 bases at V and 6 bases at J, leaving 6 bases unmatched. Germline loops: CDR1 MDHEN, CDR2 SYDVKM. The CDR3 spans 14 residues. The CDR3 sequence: CASSSQGAQNTIYF. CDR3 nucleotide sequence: TGTGCCAGCAGTAGCCAGGGGGCTCAAAACACCATATATTTT. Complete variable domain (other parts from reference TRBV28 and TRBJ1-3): DVKVTQSSRYLVKRTGEKVFLECVQDMDHENMFWYRQDPGLGLRLIYFSYDVKMKEKGDIPEGYSVSREKKERFSLILESASTNQTSMYLCASSSQGAQNTIYFGEGSWLTVV.

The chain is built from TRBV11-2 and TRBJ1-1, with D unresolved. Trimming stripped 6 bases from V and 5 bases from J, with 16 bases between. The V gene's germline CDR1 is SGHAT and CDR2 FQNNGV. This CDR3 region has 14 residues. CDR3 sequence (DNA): TGTGCCAGCAGTCCTCGAATGGGAGGGACTGAAGCTTTCTTT. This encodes CASSPRMGGTEAFF. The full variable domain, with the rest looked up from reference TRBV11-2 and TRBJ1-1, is EAGVAQSPRYKIIEKRQSVAFWCNPISGHATLYWYQQILGQGPKLLIQFQNNGVVDDSQLPKDRFSAERLKGVDSTLKIQPAKLEDSAVYLCASSPRMGGTEAFFGQGTRLTVV.

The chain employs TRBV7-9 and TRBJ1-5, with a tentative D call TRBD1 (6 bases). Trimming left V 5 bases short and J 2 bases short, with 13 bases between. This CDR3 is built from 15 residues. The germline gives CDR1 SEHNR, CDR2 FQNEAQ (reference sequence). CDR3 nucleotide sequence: TGTGCCAGCAGCCCTCCGGGACACGGCAATCAGCCCCAGCATTTT. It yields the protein CASSPPGHGNQPQHF. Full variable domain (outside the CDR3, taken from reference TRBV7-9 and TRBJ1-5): DTGVSQNPRHKITKRGQNVTFRCDPISEHNRLYWYRQTLGQGPEFLTYFQNEAQLEKSRLLSDRFSAERPKGSFSTLEIQRTEQGDSAMYLCASSPPGHGNQPQHFGDGTRLSIL.

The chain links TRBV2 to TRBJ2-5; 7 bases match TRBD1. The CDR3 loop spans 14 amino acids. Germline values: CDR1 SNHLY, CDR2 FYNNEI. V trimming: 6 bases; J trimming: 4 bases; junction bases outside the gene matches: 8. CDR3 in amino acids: CASRAGGKGETQYF. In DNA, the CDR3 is TGTGCCAGCAGGGCAGGGGGTAAGGGAGAGACCCAGTACTTC.

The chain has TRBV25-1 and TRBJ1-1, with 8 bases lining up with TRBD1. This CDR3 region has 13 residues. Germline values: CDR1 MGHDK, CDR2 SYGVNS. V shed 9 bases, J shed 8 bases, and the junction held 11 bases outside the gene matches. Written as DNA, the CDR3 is TGTGCCAGTTCGAAGCAGGGGGCGCGGGAAGCTTTCTTT. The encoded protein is CASSKQGAREAFF.

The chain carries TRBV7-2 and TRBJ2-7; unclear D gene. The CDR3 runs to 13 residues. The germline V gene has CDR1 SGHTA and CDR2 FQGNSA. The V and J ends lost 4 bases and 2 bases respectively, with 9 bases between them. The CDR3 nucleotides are TGTGCCAGCAGCTCCCCAGGCCCCTACGAGCAGTACTTC. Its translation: CASSSPGPYEQYF.

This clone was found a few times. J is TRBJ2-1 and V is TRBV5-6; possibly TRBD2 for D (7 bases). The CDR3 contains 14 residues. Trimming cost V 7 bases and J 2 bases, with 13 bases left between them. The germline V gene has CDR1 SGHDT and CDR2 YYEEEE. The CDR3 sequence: CASGQTSPYNEQFF. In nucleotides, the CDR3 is TGTGCCAGCGGACAGACTAGCCCCTACAATGAGCAGTTCTTC. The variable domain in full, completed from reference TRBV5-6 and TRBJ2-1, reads DAGVTQSPTHLIKTRGQQVTLRCSPKSGHDTVSWYQQALGQGPQFIFQYYEEEERQRGNFPDRFSGHQFPNYSSELNVNALLLGDSALYLCASGQTSPYNEQFFGPGTRLTVL.

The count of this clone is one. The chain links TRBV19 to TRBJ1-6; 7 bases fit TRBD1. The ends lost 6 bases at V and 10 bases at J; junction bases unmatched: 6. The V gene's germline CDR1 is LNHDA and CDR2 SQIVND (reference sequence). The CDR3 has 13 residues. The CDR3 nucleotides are TGTGCCAGTAGCCCAAAGGGGGCGTCACCCCTCCACTTT. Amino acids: CASSPKGASPLHF.

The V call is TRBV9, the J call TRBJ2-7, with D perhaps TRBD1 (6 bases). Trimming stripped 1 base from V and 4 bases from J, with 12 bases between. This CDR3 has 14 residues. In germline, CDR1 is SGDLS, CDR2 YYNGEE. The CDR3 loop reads CASSVTGTTYEQYF. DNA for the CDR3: TGTGCCAGCAGCGTAACCGGGACAACGTACGAGCAGTACTTC.

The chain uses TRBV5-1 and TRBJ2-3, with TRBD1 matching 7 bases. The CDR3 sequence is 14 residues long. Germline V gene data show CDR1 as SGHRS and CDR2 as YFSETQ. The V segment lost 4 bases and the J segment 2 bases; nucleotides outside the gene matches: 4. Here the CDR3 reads CASSRGQYTDTQYF. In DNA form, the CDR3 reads TGCGCCAGCAGCAGGGGACAGTACACAGATACGCAGTATTTT.